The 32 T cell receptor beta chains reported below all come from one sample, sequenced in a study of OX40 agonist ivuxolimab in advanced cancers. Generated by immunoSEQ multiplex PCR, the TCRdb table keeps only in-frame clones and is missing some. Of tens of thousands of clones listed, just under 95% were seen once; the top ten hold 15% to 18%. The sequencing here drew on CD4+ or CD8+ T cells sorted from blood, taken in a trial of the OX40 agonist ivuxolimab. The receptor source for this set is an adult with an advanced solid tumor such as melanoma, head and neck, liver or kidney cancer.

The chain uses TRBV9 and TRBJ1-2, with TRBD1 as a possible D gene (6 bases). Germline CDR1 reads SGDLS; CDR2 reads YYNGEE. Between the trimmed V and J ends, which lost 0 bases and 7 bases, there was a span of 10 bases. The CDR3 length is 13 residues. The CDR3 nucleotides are TGTGCCAGCAGCGTAGAAGGGGGGCGTGGCTACACCTTC. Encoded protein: CASSVEGGRGYTF.

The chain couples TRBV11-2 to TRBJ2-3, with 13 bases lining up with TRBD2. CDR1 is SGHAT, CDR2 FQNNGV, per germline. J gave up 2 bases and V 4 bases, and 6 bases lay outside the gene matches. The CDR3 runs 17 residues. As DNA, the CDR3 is TGTGCCAGCAGCTCCCGAGGGACTAGCGGGGTCACAGATACGCAGTATTTT. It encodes CASSSRGTSGVTDTQYF.

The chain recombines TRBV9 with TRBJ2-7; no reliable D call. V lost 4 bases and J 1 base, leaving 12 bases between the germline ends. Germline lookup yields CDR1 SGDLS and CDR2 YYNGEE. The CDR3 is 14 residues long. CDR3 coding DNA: TGTGCCAGCAGCCCTCCGGAAGGGTCCTACGAGCAGTACTTC. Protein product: CASSPPEGSYEQYF.

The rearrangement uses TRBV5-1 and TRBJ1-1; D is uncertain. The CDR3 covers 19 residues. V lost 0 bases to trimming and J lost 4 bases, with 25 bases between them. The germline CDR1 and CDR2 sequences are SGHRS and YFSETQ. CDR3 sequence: CASSLAGDALGLGITEAFF. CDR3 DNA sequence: TGCGCCAGCAGCTTGGCCGGTGACGCCTTAGGGTTGGGAATCACTGAAGCTTTCTTT.

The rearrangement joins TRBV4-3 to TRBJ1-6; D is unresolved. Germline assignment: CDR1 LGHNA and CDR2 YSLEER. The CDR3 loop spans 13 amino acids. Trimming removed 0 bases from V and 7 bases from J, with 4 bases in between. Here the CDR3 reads CASSQDGNSPLHF. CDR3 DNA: TGCGCCAGCAGCCAAGATGGGAATTCACCCCTCCACTTT.

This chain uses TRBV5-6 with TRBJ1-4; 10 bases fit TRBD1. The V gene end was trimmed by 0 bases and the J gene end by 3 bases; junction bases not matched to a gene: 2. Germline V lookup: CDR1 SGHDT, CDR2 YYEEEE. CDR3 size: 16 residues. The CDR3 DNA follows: TGTGCCAGCAGCTTGGGGGACAGGGGCTCTAATGAAAAACTGTTTTTT. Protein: CASSLGDRGSNEKLFF. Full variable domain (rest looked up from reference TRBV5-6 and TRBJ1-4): DAGVTQSPTHLIKTRGQQVTLRCSPKSGHDTVSWYQQALGQGPQFIFQYYEEEERQRGNFPDRFSGHQFPNYSSELNVNALLLGDSALYLCASSLGDRGSNEKLFFGSGTQLSVL.

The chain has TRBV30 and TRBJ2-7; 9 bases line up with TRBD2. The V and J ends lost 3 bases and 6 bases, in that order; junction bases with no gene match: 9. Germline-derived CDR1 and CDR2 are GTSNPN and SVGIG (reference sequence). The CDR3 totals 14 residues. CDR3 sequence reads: CAWSRLAGMPEQYF. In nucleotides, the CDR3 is TGTGCCTGGAGCCGGCTAGCGGGAATGCCCGAGCAGTACTTC. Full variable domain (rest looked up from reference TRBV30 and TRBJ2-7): SQTIHQWPATLVQPVGSPLSLECTVEGTSNPNLYWYRQAAGRGLQLLFYSVGIGQISSEVPQNLSASRPQDRQFILSSKKLLLSDSGFYLCAWSRLAGMPEQYFGPGTRLTVT.

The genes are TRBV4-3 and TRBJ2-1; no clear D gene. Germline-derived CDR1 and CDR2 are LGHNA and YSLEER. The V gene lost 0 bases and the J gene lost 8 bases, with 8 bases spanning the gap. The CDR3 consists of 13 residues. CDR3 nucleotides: TGCGCCAGCAGCCAAGACTTAGGCCATGAGCAGTTCTTC. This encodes CASSQDLGHEQFF.

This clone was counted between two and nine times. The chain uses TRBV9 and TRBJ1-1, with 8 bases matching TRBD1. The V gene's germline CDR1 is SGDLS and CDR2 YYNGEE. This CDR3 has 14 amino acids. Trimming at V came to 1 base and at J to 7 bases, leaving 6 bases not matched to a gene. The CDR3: CASSVYQGAGEAFF. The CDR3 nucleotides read TGTGCCAGCAGCGTATATCAGGGGGCGGGTGAAGCTTTCTTT.

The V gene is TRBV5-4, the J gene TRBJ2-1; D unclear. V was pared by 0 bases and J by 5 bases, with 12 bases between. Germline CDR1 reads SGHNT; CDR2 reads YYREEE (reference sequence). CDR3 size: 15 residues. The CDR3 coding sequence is TGTGCCAGCAGCTTGGAGCCTAGTCGGGACAATGAGCAGTTCTTC. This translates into CASSLEPSRDNEQFF.

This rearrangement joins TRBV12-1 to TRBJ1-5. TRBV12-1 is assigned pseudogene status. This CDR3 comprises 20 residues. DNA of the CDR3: TGTGCCAGCAGCTCGCGCGGCACCAAGGGCCTGGGTCTAGTTAATCAGCCCCAGCATTTT. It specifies CASSSRGTKGLGLVNQPQHF.

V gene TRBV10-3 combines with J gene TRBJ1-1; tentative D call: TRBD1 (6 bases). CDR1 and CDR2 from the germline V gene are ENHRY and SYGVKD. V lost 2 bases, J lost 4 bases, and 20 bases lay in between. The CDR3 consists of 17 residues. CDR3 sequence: CAISEPVTGLRSTEAFF. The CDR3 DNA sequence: TGTGCCATCAGTGAGCCGGTAACAGGGTTACGTAGCACTGAAGCTTTCTTT.

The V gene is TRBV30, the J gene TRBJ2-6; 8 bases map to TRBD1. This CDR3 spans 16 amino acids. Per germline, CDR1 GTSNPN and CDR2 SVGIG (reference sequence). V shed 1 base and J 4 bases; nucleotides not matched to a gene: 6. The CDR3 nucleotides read TGTGCCTGGAGTGGAGGACAGGGCCCCGGGGCCAACGTCCTGACTTTC. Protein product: CAWSGGQGPGANVLTF. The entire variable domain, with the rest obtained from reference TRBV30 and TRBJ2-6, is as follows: SQTIHQWPATLVQPVGSPLSLECTVEGTSNPNLYWYRQAAGRGLQLLFYSVGIGQISSEVPQNLSASRPQDRQFILSSKKLLLSDSGFYLCAWSGGQGPGANVLTFGAGSRLTVL.

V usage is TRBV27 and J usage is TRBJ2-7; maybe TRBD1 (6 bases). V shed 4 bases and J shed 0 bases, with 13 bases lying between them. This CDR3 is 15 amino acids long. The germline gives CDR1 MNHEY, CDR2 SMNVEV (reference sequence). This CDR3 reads CASSSTGLSSYEQYF. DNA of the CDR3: TGTGCCAGCAGTTCTACAGGGCTAAGCTCCTACGAGCAGTACTTC.

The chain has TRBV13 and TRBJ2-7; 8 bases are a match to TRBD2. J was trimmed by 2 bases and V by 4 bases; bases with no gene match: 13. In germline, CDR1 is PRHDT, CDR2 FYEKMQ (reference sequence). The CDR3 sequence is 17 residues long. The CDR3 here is CASSSPPGTRGPYEQYF. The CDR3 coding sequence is TGTGCCAGCAGCTCCCCCCCTGGGACTAGAGGTCCCTACGAGCAGTACTTC.

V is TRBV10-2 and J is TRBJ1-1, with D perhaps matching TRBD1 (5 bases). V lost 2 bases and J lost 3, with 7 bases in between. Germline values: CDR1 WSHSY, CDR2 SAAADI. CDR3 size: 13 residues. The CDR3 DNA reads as TGCGCCAGCAGTGAGCGGGGGTACACTGAAGCTTTCTTT. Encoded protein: CASSERGYTEAFF.

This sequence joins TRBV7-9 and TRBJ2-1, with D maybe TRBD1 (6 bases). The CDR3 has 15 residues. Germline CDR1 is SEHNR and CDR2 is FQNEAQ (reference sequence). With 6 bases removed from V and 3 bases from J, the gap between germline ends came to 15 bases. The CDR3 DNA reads TGTGCCAGCAGGCCCCCCGGGACAAGCTACAATGAGCAGTTCTTC. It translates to CASRPPGTSYNEQFF.

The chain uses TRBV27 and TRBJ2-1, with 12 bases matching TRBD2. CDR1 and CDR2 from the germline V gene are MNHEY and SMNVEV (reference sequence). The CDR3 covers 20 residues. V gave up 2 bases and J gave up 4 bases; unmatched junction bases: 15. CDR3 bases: TGTGCCAGCAGTTTAATGTCGGCAACCCTAGCGGGAGGGCCGTACAATGAGCAGTTCTTC. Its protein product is CASSLMSATLAGGPYNEQFF.

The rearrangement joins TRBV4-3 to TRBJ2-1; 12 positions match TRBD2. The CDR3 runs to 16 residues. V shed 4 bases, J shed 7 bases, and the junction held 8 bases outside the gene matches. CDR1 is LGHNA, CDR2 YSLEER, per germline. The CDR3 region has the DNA TGCGCCAGCAGCCTGGGGGGACTAGCGGGCAAAAATGAGCAGTTCTTC. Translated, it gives CASSLGGLAGKNEQFF.

The CDR3 nucleotides are TGTGCCAGCAGCCAGCCGGGACAGGGAGGCACTGAAGCTTTCTTT. This sequence encodes CASSQPGQGGTEAFF. This chain connects TRBV4-2 to TRBJ1-1; TRBD1 aligns across 9 bases. Losses at the gene ends were 3 bases for V and 4 bases for J; bases not matched to a gene: 6. Germline lookup yields CDR1 LGHNA and CDR2 YNFKEQ. The CDR3 spans 15 residues.

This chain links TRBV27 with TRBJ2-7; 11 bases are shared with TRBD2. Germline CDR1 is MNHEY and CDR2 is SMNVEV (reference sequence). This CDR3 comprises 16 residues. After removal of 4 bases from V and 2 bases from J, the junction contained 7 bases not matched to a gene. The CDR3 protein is CASSYLGLAATYEQYF. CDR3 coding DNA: TGTGCCAGCAGTTATCTGGGACTAGCGGCAACCTACGAGCAGTACTTC.

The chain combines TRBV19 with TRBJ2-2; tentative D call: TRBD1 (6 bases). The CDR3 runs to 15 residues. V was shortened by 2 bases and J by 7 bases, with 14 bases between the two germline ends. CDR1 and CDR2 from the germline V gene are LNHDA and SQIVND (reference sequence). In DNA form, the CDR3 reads TGTGCCAGTAGTATAATGGCACAGGGAAACGGGGAGCTGTTTTTT. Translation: CASSIMAQGNGELFF.

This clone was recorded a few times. The CDR3 protein is CASSLMDGLNTEAFF. In DNA, the CDR3 is TGTGCCAGCAGCTTAATGGACGGCTTGAACACTGAAGCTTTCTTT. The rearrangement joins TRBV11-2 to TRBJ1-1, with D unresolved. Germline values: CDR1 SGHAT, CDR2 FQNNGV. This CDR3 contains 15 residues. Trimming removed 2 bases from V and 0 bases from J, with 10 bases in between.

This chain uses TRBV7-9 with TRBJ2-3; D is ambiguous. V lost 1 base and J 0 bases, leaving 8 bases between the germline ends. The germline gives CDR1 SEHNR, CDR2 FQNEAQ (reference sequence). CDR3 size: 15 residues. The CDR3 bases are TGTGCCAGCAGCTTAGGAATCTCTAGCACAGATACGCAGTATTTT. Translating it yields CASSLGISSTDTQYF.

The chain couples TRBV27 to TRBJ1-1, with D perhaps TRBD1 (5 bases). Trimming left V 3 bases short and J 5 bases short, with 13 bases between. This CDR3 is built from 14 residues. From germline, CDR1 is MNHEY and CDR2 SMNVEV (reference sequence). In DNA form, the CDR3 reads TGTGCCAGCAGTTTCCTCGGGGGTAGAACTGAAGCTTTCTTT. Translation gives CASSFLGGRTEAFF.

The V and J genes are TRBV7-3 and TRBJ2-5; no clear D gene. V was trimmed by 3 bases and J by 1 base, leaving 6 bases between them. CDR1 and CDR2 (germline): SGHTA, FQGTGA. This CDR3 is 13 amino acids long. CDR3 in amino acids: CASSFTIQETQYF. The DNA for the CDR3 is TGTGCCAGCAGCTTCACAATCCAAGAGACCCAGTACTTC.

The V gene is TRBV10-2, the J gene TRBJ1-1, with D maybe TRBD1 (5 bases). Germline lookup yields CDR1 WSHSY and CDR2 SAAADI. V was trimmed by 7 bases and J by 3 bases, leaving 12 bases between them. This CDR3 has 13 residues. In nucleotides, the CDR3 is TGCGCCAGCATATCGGACACTTACACTGAAGCTTTCTTT. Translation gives CASISDTYTEAFF.

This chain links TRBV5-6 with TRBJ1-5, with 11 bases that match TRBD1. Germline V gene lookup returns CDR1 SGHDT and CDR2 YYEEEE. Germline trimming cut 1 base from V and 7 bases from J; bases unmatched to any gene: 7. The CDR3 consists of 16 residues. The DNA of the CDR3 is TGTGCCAGCAGCTTGAAGGGACAGGGGGATGGACAGCCCCAGCATTTT. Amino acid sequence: CASSLKGQGDGQPQHF.

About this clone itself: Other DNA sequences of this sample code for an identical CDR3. CDR3 nucleotides: TGTGCCAGCAGTTTTGGGGGGTCTGAAGCTTTCTTT. Translated, it gives CASSFGGSEAFF. The rearrangement joins TRBV27 to TRBJ1-1; weak D call: TRBD1 (5 bases). The CDR3 is 12 residues long. Germline V gives CDR1 MNHEY, CDR2 SMNVEV (reference sequence). Trimming removed 3 bases at V and 6 bases at J, with 8 bases between.

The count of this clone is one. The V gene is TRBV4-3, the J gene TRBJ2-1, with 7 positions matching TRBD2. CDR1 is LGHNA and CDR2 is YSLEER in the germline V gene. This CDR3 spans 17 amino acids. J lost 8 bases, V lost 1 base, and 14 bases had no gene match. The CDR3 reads CASSQGPQREVPDEQFF. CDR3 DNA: TGCGCCAGCAGCCAAGGCCCCCAGCGGGAAGTGCCCGATGAGCAGTTCTTC.

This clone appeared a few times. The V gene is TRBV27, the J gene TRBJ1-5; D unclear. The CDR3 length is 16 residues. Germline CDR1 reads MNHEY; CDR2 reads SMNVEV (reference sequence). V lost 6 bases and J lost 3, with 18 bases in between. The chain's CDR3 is CASSPVAGVDNQPQHF. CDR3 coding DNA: TGTGCCAGCAGCCCCGTGGCCGGGGTCGACAATCAGCCCCAGCATTTT.

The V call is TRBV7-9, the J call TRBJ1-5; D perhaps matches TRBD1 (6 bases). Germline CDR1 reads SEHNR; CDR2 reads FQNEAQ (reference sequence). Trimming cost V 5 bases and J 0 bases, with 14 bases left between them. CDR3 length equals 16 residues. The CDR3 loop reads CASSHRDTLSNQPQHF. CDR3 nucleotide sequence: TGTGCCAGCAGCCACCGGGACACACTTAGCAATCAGCCCCAGCATTTT.